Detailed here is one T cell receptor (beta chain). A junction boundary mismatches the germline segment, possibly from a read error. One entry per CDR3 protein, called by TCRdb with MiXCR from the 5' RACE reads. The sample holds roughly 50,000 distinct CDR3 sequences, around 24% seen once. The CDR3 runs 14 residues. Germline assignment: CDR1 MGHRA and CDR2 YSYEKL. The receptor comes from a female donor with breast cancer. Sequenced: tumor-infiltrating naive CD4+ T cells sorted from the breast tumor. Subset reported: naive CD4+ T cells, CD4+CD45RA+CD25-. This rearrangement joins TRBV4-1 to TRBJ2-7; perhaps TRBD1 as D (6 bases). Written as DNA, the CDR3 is TGCGCCAGCAGCCAAGATCAGGGGATCTACGAGCGGTACTTC. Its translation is CASSQDQGIYERYF.